This T cell receptor (beta chain) was documented in a study of response to subunit inactivated influenza vaccine. The V gene's germline CDR1 is SGHTA and CDR2 FQGNSA. V dropped 3 bases and J dropped 7 bases, with 9 bases sitting between them. This CDR3 has 12 amino acids. This clonotype occurred many times. Via MiXCR, TCRdb re-called the RT-PCR reads, giving one row per CDR3 protein. The sample holds more than 400,000 distinct CDR3 sequences, more than 7% seen once. The sample in question was PBMCs from blood, obtained 23 to 25 months after vaccination. The sequence was obtained from a man between 50 and 75 years old who received an inactivated influenza vaccine. The chain employs TRBV7-2 and TRBJ1-2; unclear D gene. The CDR3 region is CASSLISGGYTF. The CDR3 nucleotides are TGTGCCAGCAGCTTGATTAGTGGTGGCTACACCTTC. Based on the CDR3 plus reference TRBV7-2 and TRBJ1-2, the full variable domain is GAGVSQSPSNKVTEKGKDVELRCDPISGHTALYWYRQSLGQGLEFLIYFQGNSAPDKSGLPSDRFSAERTGGSVSTLTIQRTQQEDSAVYLCASSLISGGYTFGSGTRLTVV.